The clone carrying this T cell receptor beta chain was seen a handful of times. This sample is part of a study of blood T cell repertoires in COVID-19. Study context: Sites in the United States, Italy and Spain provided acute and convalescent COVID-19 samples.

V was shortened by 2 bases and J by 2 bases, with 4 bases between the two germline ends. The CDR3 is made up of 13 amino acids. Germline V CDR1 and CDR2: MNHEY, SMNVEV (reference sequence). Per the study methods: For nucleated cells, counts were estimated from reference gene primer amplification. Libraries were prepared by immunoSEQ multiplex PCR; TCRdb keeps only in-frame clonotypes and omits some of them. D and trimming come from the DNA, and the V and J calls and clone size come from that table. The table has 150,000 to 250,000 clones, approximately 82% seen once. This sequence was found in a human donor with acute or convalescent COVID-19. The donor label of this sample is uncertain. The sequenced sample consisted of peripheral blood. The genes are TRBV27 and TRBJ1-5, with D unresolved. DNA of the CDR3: TGTGCCAGCAGTTTAATCGGCAATCAGCCCCAGCATTTT. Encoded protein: CASSLIGNQPQHF.